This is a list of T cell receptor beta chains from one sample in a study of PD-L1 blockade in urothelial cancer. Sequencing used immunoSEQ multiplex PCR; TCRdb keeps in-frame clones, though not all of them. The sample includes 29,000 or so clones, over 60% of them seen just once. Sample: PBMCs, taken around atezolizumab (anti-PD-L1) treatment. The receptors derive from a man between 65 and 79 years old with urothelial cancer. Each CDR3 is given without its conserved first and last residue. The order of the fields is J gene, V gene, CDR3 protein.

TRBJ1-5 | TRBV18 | ASSPGRENQPQH
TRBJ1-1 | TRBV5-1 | ASSPGQGNTEAF
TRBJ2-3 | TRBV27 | ASSFHGAGGLRDTQY
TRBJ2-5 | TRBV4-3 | ASSQDWGSQETQY
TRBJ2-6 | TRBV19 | ASSTPQGTGANVLT
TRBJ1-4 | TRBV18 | ASSRAQDEKLF
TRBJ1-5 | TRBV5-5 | ASSFTGTGDQPQH
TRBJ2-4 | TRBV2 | ASSEAPVKGAGNIQY
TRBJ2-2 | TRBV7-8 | ATASGGASGELF
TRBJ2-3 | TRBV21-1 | ASSNLTGSTDTQY
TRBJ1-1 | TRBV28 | ASTWLGGTEAF
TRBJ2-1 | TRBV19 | ASSQDRGNEQF
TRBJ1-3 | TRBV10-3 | AVRQPSGNTIY
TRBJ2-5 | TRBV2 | ASSDWTSGRGETQY
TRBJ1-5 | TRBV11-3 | ASSPGGSLNQPQH
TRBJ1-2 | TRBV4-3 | ASSQGVGTGPGGYT
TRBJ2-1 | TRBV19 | ASSTRSWVGPAVEQF
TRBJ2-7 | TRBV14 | ASSQRQIYEQY
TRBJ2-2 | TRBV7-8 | ASSSPGRGTNTGELF
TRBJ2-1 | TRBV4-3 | ASSQDKWGQGDNEQF
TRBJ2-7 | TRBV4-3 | ASSQRLAGDYEQY
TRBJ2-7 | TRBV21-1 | ASTSNLSGQDDPEQY
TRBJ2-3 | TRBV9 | ASSVGRGFSTDTQY
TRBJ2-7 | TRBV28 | ASSELAAEQY
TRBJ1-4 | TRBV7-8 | ASSPDRIGEKLF
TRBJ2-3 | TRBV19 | ASSIRREGLRGDTQY
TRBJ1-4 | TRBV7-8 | ASSQQGNEKLF
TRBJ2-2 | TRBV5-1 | ASSLGLTAPGELF
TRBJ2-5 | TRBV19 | ASSIVRGPQETQY
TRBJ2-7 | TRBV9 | ASSGGPSGSYEQY
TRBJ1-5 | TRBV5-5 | ASSQQRDQPQH
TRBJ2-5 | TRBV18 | ASSPHSTGTGSVETQY
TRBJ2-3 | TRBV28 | ASSLIGWGQSDTQY
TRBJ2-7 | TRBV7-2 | ASSLRQEYYEQY
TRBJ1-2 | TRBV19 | ASSRQGTNYGYT
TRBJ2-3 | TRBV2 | ASRLGSGGPRDTQY
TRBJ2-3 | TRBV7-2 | ASSLVKGGTDTQY
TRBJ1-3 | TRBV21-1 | ASSPDSTGNTIY
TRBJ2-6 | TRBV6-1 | ASSDNSGANVLT
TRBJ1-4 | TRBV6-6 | ASSSQGTNEKLF
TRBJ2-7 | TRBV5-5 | ASSPERERDEQY
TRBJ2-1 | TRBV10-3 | AISAGQDRENEQF
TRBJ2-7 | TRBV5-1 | ASSFTSTGTSGRRYEQY
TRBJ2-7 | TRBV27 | ASSLYRGEQY
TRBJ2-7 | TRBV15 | ATSRGWGGNEQY
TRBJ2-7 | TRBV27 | ASSPIAGVAYEQY
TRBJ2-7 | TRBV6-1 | ASRVNSGSSYEQY
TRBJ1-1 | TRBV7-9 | ASSPQGGMNTEAF
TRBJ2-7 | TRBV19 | ASSRGTGVGDEQY
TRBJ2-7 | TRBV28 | ASNIQGYEQY
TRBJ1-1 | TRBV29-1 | SVERGGNTEAF
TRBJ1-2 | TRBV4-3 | ASSQDRLAGAYYGYT
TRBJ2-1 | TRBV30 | AWSLTSGRGHEQF
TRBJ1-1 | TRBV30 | AWSRGQNTEAF
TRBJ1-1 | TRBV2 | ASSMTGYSEAF
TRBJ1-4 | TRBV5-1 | ASSSQGDREKLF
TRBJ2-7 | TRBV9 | ASSVGSLRDRGDEQY
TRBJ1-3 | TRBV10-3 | AISEGQGLSGNTIY
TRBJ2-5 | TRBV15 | ATSRVGLQETQY
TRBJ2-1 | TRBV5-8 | ASSLQGTVVSYNEQF